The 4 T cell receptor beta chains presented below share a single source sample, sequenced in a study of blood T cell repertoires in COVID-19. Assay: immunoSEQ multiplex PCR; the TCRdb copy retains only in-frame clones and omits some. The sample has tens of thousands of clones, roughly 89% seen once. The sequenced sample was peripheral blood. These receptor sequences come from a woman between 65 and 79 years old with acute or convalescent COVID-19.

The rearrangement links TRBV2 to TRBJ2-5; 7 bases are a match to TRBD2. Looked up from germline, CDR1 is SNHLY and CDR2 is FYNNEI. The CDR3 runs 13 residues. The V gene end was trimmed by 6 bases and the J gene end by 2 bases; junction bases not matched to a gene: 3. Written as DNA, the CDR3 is TGTGCCAGCAGGCTAGCGGCACAAGAGACCCAGTACTTC. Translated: CASRLAAQETQYF.

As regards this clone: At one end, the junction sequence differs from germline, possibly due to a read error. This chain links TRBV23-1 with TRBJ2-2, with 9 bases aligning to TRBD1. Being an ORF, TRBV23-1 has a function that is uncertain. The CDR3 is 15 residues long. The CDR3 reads CARGTGKGWHRGAVF. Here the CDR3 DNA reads TGCGCCAGGGGGACAGGGAAAGGATGGCACCGGGGAGCTGTTTTT.

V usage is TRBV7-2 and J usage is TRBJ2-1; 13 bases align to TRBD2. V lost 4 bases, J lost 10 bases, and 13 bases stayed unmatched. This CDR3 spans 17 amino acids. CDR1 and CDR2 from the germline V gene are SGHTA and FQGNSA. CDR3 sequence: CASSSPRTSGRGIEQFF. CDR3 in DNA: TGTGCCAGCAGCTCGCCCAGGACTAGCGGGAGAGGTATAGAGCAGTTCTTC.

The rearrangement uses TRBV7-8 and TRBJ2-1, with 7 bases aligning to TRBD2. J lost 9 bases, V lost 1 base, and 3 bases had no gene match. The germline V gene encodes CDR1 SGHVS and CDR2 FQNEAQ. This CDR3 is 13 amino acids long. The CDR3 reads CASSLGEGLEQFF. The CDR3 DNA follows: TGTGCCAGCAGCTTAGGGGAGGGACTTGAGCAGTTCTTC.